This T cell receptor beta chain was recorded in a study of blood T cell repertoires in COVID-19. Study context: Italy, Spain and the United States were the sources of the convalescent and acute COVID-19 samples. In each case, the material was cDNA or gDNA derived from T cells, B-cell-depleted T cells, or PBMCs.

The CDR3 sequence is 15 residues long. V gave up 2 bases and J gave up 2 bases, with 13 bases separating them. Germline CDR1 SGHAT, CDR2 FQNNGV. Original handling: For nucleated cells, counts were estimated from reference gene primer amplification. The data were produced by immunoSEQ multiplex PCR, yet TCRdb's version contains in-frame clones alone and is incomplete. V, J and clone size derive from that table, while D and trimming were established from the DNA sequence. The sample lists about 170,000 clones, roughly nine tenths occurring once. The specimen was peripheral blood. This clonotype was sampled from a man aged 65 to 79 with acute or convalescent COVID-19. V is TRBV11-2 and J is TRBJ2-7; weak D call: TRBD1 (6 bases). CDR3 in DNA: TGTGCCAGCAGCTTAAGGCAGGGGCATGCCTACGAGCAGTACTTC. It codes for CASSLRQGHAYEQYF. Supplemented by reference TRBV11-2 and TRBJ2-7, the full variable domain reads EAGVAQSPRYKIIEKRQSVAFWCNPISGHATLYWYQQILGQGPKLLIQFQNNGVVDDSQLPKDRFSAERLKGVDSTLKIQPAKLEDSAVYLCASSLRQGHAYEQYFGPGTRLTVT.